Listed here are 32 T cell receptor beta chains from one sample, sequenced in a study of blood T cells in healthy people across ages. With a J-beta primer mix and a sample-barcoded 5' primer, a second PCR ran roughly 6 to 12 cycles. TCRdb ran MiXCR on the 5' RACE reads and lists one entry per CDR3 protein. The profile shows hundreds of thousands of distinct CDR3 sequences, nearly 60% of them singletons. The source material was blood. Receptor source: a man aged 25 to 45 in good health.

This clonotype was detected a few times. The chain recombines TRBV7-9 with TRBJ2-5; a weak D match, TRBD1 (6 bases). CDR1 and CDR2 (germline): SEHNR, FQNEAQ (reference sequence). V gave up 6 bases and J gave up 4 bases, with 15 bases separating them. The CDR3 loop spans 14 amino acids. The CDR3 nucleotides read TGTGCCAGCAGTAGTTCAACAGGGTTAGAGACCCAGTACTTC. Its translation: CASSSSTGLETQYF.

There are a few counts of this clonotype. The gene calls are TRBV28 and TRBJ2-3, with TRBD1 as a possible D gene (6 bases). There are 13 residues in the CDR3. CDR1 is MDHEN, CDR2 SYDVKM, per germline. The ends were cut back, 5 bases at V and 6 bases at J, with 12 bases in the middle. In DNA, the CDR3 is TGTGCCAGCAGTCGGCCAGGGGAGGATACGCAGTATTTT. Translated: CASSRPGEDTQYF. The entire variable domain, with the rest obtained from reference TRBV28 and TRBJ2-3, is as follows: DVKVTQSSRYLVKRTGEKVFLECVQDMDHENMFWYRQDPGLGLRLIYFSYDVKMKEKGDIPEGYSVSREKKERFSLILESASTNQTSMYLCASSRPGEDTQYFGPGTRLTVL.

This clonotype was seen more than once but under ten times. This sequence joins TRBV20-1 and TRBJ2-3; no definite D call. Germline CDR1 DFQATT, CDR2 SNEGSKA (reference sequence). The CDR3 totals 12 residues. V was trimmed by 5 bases and J by 3 bases, leaving 9 bases between them. CDR3 bases: TGCAGTGCTCTAAGTTCTACAGATACGCAGTATTTT. It specifies CSALSSTDTQYF.

V gene TRBV20-1 combines with J gene TRBJ2-5; D unresolved. The CDR3 has 13 residues. Germline V gene sequence: CDR1 DFQATT, CDR2 SNEGSKA (reference sequence). Trimming took 1 base from V and 5 from J, leaving 11 bases between them. For the CDR3, the DNA is TGCAGTGCTAGAGGAAACCCTCACGAGACCCAGTACTTC. Protein product: CSARGNPHETQYF.

In this sample, this clonotype turned up a few times. The chain joins TRBV5-6 to TRBJ2-2; D not resolved. V was pared by 2 bases and J by 4 bases, with 12 bases between. The V gene's germline CDR1 is SGHDT and CDR2 YYEEEE. The CDR3 runs to 15 residues. DNA for the CDR3: TGTGCCAGCAGCTTTAACTGGCCTAGCACCGGGGAGCTGTTTTTT. Protein: CASSFNWPSTGELFF.

J is TRBJ1-4 and V is TRBV6-1; a possible D gene is TRBD1 (5 bases). V lost 3 bases, J lost 8 bases, and 7 bases lay in between. This CDR3 is 12 amino acids long. Germline V gives CDR1 MNHNS, CDR2 SASEGT. For the CDR3, the DNA is TGTGCCAGCAGTGAGGGGGTAGAAAAACTGTTTTTT. The encoded protein is CASSEGVEKLFF.

The rearrangement joins TRBV6-6 to TRBJ2-5; perhaps TRBD2 as D (6 bases). This CDR3 has 14 amino acids. Germline values: CDR1 MNHNY, CDR2 SVGAGI (reference sequence). Trimming took 2 bases from V and 3 from J, leaving 10 bases between them. CDR3 sequence (DNA): TGTGCCAGCAGTTACGAGCGGGCTAAAGAGACCCAGTACTTC. As protein: CASSYERAKETQYF.

This clonotype was counted a single time. This rearrangement joins TRBV10-3 to TRBJ1-5; perhaps TRBD1 as D (5 bases). This CDR3 contains 14 residues. Trimming pared 5 bases from V and 9 bases from J, leaving 17 bases between. Germline V gene data show CDR1 as ENHRY and CDR2 as SYGVKD. CDR3 DNA: TGTGCCATCAGTCTTCAGGGTAATGATCGGCCCCAGCATTTT. Protein: CAISLQGNDRPQHF.

The chain is built from TRBV6-1 and TRBJ1-4; D might be TRBD1 (5 bases). This CDR3 contains 15 residues. Trimming took off 8 bases at V and 11 bases at J, with 24 bases between the two ends. The germline CDR1 and CDR2 sequences are MNHNS and SASEGT. The chain's CDR3 is CASEGWRVALYKLFF. The CDR3 nucleotides read TGTGCCAGCGAGGGGTGGCGGGTGGCTCTGTATAAACTGTTTTTT.

The J gene is TRBJ2-6, the V gene TRBV5-1, with a possible D match to TRBD1 (6 bases). The germline V gene encodes CDR1 SGHRS and CDR2 YFSETQ. The CDR3 length is 16 residues. V was clipped by 0 bases and J by 2 bases, with 9 bases between them. The CDR3: CASSLGDTTGANVLTF. As DNA, the CDR3 is TGCGCCAGCAGCTTGGGGGACACCACTGGGGCCAACGTCCTGACTTTC. The variable domain in full, with the rest retrieved from reference TRBV5-1 and TRBJ2-6, is KAGVTQTPRYLIKTRGQQVTLSCSPISGHRSVSWYQQTPGQGLQFLFEYFSETQRNKGNFPGRFSGRQFSNSRSEMNVSTLELGDSALYLCASSLGDTTGANVLTFGAGSRLTVL.

This clonotype was found a few times. This sequence joins TRBV20-1 and TRBJ2-5; D is uncertain. CDR1 is DFQATT, CDR2 SNEGSKA, per germline (reference sequence). Trimming removed 3 bases at V and 3 bases at J, with 14 bases between. This CDR3 spans 14 amino acids. The CDR3 here is CSASLEDRKETQYF. The DNA of the CDR3 is TGCAGTGCTAGTTTAGAAGACCGAAAAGAGACCCAGTACTTC.

This clonotype was recorded a few times. The V call is TRBV20-1, the J call TRBJ2-7; D gene unclear. This CDR3 has 14 amino acids. CDR1 and CDR2 (germline): DFQATT, SNEGSKA (reference sequence). With 0 bases removed from V and 1 base from J, the gap between germline ends came to 10 bases. The CDR3 DNA follows: TGCAGTGCTAGAGATACCCGGCAGTCCTACGAGCAGTACTTC. Protein sequence: CSARDTRQSYEQYF.

The table lists this clonotype with a few counts. This chain joins TRBV6-1 and TRBJ2-5; 11 nucleotides match TRBD1. The CDR3 extends over 16 amino acids. Unmatched junction bases numbered 8, after V lost 4 bases and J lost 4 bases. Germline CDR1 MNHNS, CDR2 SASEGT. The CDR3 DNA is TGTGCCAGCAGTGTCAGGACAGGGGGCATGGGAGAGACCCAGTACTTC. Translating gives CASSVRTGGMGETQYF.

This clonotype turned up a few times. The chain combines TRBV2 with TRBJ2-5, with D perhaps matching TRBD2 (5 bases). The end of the DNA aligns better with TRBJ2-7, so the J call may be wrong. Germline lookup yields CDR1 SNHLY and CDR2 FYNNEI. The CDR3 contains 14 residues. The CDR3 DNA sequence: TGTGCCAGCAGTCCTCAAGCCGGGGAATACGAGCAGTACTTC. It encodes CASSPQAGEYEQYF.

This rearrangement joins TRBV6-1 to TRBJ1-2, with D hard to call. V was shortened by 6 bases and J by 2 bases, with 19 bases between the two germline ends. The V gene's germline CDR1 is MNHNS and CDR2 SASEGT. The CDR3 is 16 amino acids. CDR3 bases: TGTGCCAGCAGAATCCGGTTTGAGGGTGAAAACTATGGCTACACCTTC. Protein product: CASRIRFEGENYGYTF.

The chain carries TRBV20-1 and TRBJ2-4; D possibly uses TRBD1 or TRBD2 (5 bases each). The V end was cut by 5 bases, the J end by 8 bases, with 19 bases between. This CDR3 spans 14 amino acids. Germline CDR1 and CDR2: DFQATT and SNEGSKA (reference sequence). The CDR3 is CSAPHPGRSDIQYF. The CDR3 DNA reads as TGCAGTGCTCCACACCCGGGGCGTTCGGACATTCAGTACTTC.

Written as DNA, the CDR3 is TGCAGCGTTGAAGCCGGACTACTGATCTGGGAGCAGTTCTTC. Amino acid sequence: CSVEAGLLIWEQFF. The chain recombines TRBV29-1 with TRBJ2-1; D is possibly TRBD2 (6 bases). Looked up from germline, CDR1 is SQVTM and CDR2 is ANQGSEA. The CDR3 covers 14 residues. The V gene lost 1 base and the J gene lost 10 bases, with 17 bases spanning the gap.

This rearrangement joins TRBV20-1 to TRBJ2-7; D gene ambiguous. This CDR3 contains 13 residues. The germline V gene encodes CDR1 DFQATT and CDR2 SNEGSKA (reference sequence). Deletions cut 7 bases from V and 6 bases from J, with 19 bases between. CDR3 protein: CSVTTGPRAEQYF. The CDR3 DNA is TGCAGTGTTACCACGGGTCCCCGTGCCGAGCAGTACTTC.

This chain joins TRBV21-1 and TRBJ2-1; the D call TRBD1 from the table was never checked on the DNA. The DNA end lines up better with TRBJ2-7; the J call may be wrong. TRBV21-1 is annotated as a pseudogene. The length of the CDR3 is 17 residues. This CDR3 is CASSCGYPGKIYNEQYF. CDR3 coding DNA: TGTGCCAGCAGCTGCGGGTACCCGGGGAAGATCTACAATGAGCAGTACTTC.

The chain has TRBV2 and TRBJ2-7; 7 positions agree with TRBD2. This CDR3 is built from 14 residues. Per the germline V gene, CDR1 is SNHLY and CDR2 is FYNNEI. Unmatched junction bases numbered 9, after V lost 8 bases and J lost 2 bases. DNA of the CDR3: TGTGCCAGCGAACGATGGGAGGGCCCCTACGAGCAGTACTTC. This sequence encodes CASERWEGPYEQYF.

This clonotype was picked up a small number of times. The CDR3 nucleotides read TGTGCCTGGAGTCCAGGGGTGAACAATGAGCAGTTCTTC. Amino acids: CAWSPGVNNEQFF. This chain joins TRBV30 and TRBJ2-1, with TRBD1 as a possible D gene (6 bases). The CDR3 covers 13 residues. CDR1 GTSNPN and CDR2 SVGIG come from the germline V gene (reference sequence). V was trimmed by 2 bases and J by 5 bases, leaving 10 bases between them.

V usage is TRBV7-2 and J usage is TRBJ1-2, with no clear D. V was trimmed by 0 bases and J by 8 bases, leaving 16 bases between them. The length of the CDR3 is 15 residues. Germline-derived CDR1 and CDR2 are SGHTA and FQGNSA. CDR3 residues: CASSLAPEIGRGYTF. The CDR3 region has the DNA TGTGCCAGCAGCTTAGCCCCAGAGATTGGGAGAGGCTACACCTTC.

This clonotype showed up just a few times. This chain uses TRBV20-1 with TRBJ2-3, with D maybe TRBD2 (7 bases). Between the trimmed V and J ends, which lost 5 bases and 3 bases, there was a span of 18 bases. The CDR3 has 15 residues. Germline V lookup: CDR1 DFQATT, CDR2 SNEGSKA (reference sequence). CDR3 sequence (DNA): TGCAGTGCTCCAAAAGGCGGGGGCGCAACAGATACGCAGTATTTT. It specifies CSAPKGGGATDTQYF.

The V gene is TRBV10-3, the J gene TRBJ2-4; D perhaps matches TRBD1 (6 bases). The CDR3 spans 18 residues. With 0 bases removed from V and 13 bases from J, the gap between germline ends came to 28 bases. CDR1 is ENHRY and CDR2 is SYGVKD in the germline V gene. CDR3 loop: CAISESKGVQGSGMEQYF. CDR3 nucleotide sequence: TGTGCCATCAGTGAGTCGAAGGGGGTCCAGGGCTCGGGTATGGAGCAGTACTTC.

This clonotype was seen only once. The chain combines TRBV20-1 with TRBJ2-1; D uncertain. The end of the DNA aligns better with TRBJ2-7, so the J call may be wrong. Germline loops: CDR1 DFQATT, CDR2 SNEGSKA (reference sequence). CDR3 length: 14 amino acids. This CDR3 is CSARDRTDFYEQYF. The CDR3 bases are TGCAGTGCTAGAGATAGGACGGATTTCTACGAGCAGTACTTC.

The J gene is TRBJ1-2, the V gene TRBV15, with D unclear. V lost 0 bases, J lost 5 bases, and 10 bases lay in between. This CDR3 contains 14 residues. Germline values: CDR1 LNHNV, CDR2 YYDKDF (reference sequence). This CDR3 is CATSREVWQYGYTF. CDR3 in DNA: TGTGCCACCAGCAGAGAAGTTTGGCAGTATGGCTACACCTTC. The variable domain in full, with the rest retrieved from reference TRBV15 and TRBJ1-2, is DAMVIQNPRYQVTQFGKPVTLSCSQTLNHNVMYWYQQKSSQAPKLLFHYYDKDFNNEADTPDNFQSRRPNTSFCFLDIRSPGLGDTAMYLCATSREVWQYGYTFGSGTRLTVV.

J is TRBJ2-1 and V is TRBV6-2 or TRBV6-3, with 15 bases lining up with TRBD2. The V segment lost 3 bases and the J segment 6 bases; nucleotides outside the gene matches: 21. The CDR3 is 22 residues long. The germline V gene encodes CDR1 MNHEY and CDR2 SVGEGT. In DNA form, the CDR3 reads TGTGCCAGCAGTTATAGGCCCATGGCGGGGACTAGCGGGAGGTTTGGTGGCAATGAGCAGTTCTTC. Translated, it gives CASSYRPMAGTSGRFGGNEQFF.

This clonotype appeared once. A read error may produce the germline difference seen at one junction end. The chain carries TRBV7-6 and TRBJ2-1; maybe TRBD2 (5 bases). The CDR3 contains 15 residues. Germline V gene data show CDR1 as SGHVS and CDR2 as FNYEAQ. For the CDR3, the DNA is TGCGCCAGCAGCTTACAGACTAAGGGAGCCGATGAGCAGTTCTTC. It translates to CASSLQTKGADEQFF.

This clonotype showed up just a few times. This sequence joins TRBV7-2 and TRBJ2-4; maybe TRBD2 (6 bases). Between the trimmed V and J ends, which lost 5 bases and 0 bases, there was a span of 17 bases. Germline lookup yields CDR1 SGHTA and CDR2 FQGNSA. This CDR3 is built from 17 residues. The chain's CDR3 is CASSPQVGLLAKNIQYF. In nucleotides, the CDR3 is TGTGCCAGCAGCCCCCAGGTGGGACTTCTAGCCAAAAACATTCAGTACTTC. Variable domain in full (rest from reference TRBV7-2 and TRBJ2-4): GAGVSQSPSNKVTEKGKDVELRCDPISGHTALYWYRQSLGQGLEFLIYFQGNSAPDKSGLPSDRFSAERTGGSVSTLTIQRTQQEDSAVYLCASSPQVGLLAKNIQYFGAGTRLSVL.

This clonotype was detected once. The rearrangement uses TRBV28 and TRBJ1-2; no definite D call. Germline CDR1 reads MDHEN; CDR2 reads SYDVKM. This CDR3 comprises 12 residues. The germline V and J ends were trimmed by 8 bases and 0 bases, with 7 bases remaining between them. The CDR3 DNA reads TGTGCCAGCGGTACTTCTAACTATGGCTACACCTTC. Translation gives CASGTSNYGYTF.

This clonotype was seen many times. This chain connects TRBV20-1 to TRBJ2-7, with 7 bases that match TRBD2. Trimming cost V 4 bases and J 2 bases; bases outside gene matches: 8. The CDR3 contains 14 residues. Germline loops: CDR1 DFQATT, CDR2 SNEGSKA (reference sequence). The CDR3 spells CSAKTRDYPYEQYF. For the CDR3, the DNA is TGCAGTGCTAAGACCCGGGACTACCCCTACGAGCAGTACTTC.

This clonotype was found a few times. The chain recombines TRBV7-3 with TRBJ2-1, with D tentatively TRBD2 (6 bases). The CDR3 is 14 residues long. The ends were cut back, 0 bases at V and 9 bases at J, with 12 bases in the middle. Germline V lookup: CDR1 SGHTA, CDR2 FQGTGA. CDR3: CASSLTAAGSEQFF. The CDR3 nucleotides read TGTGCCAGCAGCTTAACAGCAGCCGGGAGTGAGCAGTTCTTC.